The 10 T cell receptor beta chains below come from one sample, sequenced in a study of cytomegalovirus exposure and HLA in healthy donors. The PCR was carried out with 60 Vbeta primers and 13 Jbeta primers. Measured with immunoSEQ multiplex PCR; TCRdb has only the in-frame clones, and not every one. The sample consists of some 150,000 clones, about 61% of them appearing once. The sequencing input was PBMCs. Receptor source: a woman aged 40 to 55 in good health and CMV-seronegative.

The chain has TRBV27 and TRBJ2-5; TRBD1 might be the D (5 bases). The CDR3 has 14 residues. V was shortened by 6 bases and J by 5 bases, with 16 bases between the two germline ends. Per germline, CDR1 MNHEY and CDR2 SMNVEV (reference sequence). The CDR3 sequence is CASSTGILGETQYF. In DNA form, the CDR3 reads TGTGCCAGCAGCACAGGTATACTGGGGGAGACCCAGTACTTC.

The V gene is TRBV6-6, the J gene TRBJ1-1; 10 bases are shared with TRBD1. Germline V CDR1 and CDR2: MNHNY, SVGAGI (reference sequence). The CDR3 has 16 amino acids. With V trimmed by 8 bases and J by 1 base, 10 bases remained unmatched. CDR3 region: CASSLLRTGGNTEAFF. The DNA of the CDR3 is TGTGCCAGCTCCCTCTTGAGGACAGGGGGGAACACTGAAGCTTTCTTT.

This clone has more than one count but fewer than ten. This rearrangement joins TRBV7-2 to TRBJ1-4, with a possible D match to TRBD1 (5 bases). Between the trimmed V and J ends, which lost 5 bases and 8 bases, there was a span of 18 bases. Germline V lookup: CDR1 SGHTA, CDR2 FQGNSA. The CDR3 runs 15 residues. As DNA, the CDR3 is TGTGCCAGCAGCGAGGCGATAGGGGTCCAGGAAAAACTGTTTTTT. It encodes CASSEAIGVQEKLFF.

This clone was counted once. The CDR3 bases are TGTGCCAGCAGTGAGACAGGGCTCGGTGGCTACACCTTC. As protein: CASSETGLGGYTF. This chain links TRBV6-1 with TRBJ1-2, with 7 bases matching TRBD1. This CDR3 is built from 13 residues. The germline CDR1 and CDR2 sequences are MNHNS and SASEGT. V gave up 3 bases and J gave up 7 bases; unmatched junction bases: 5.

This rearrangement joins TRBV18 to TRBJ2-3, with 8 bases identical to TRBD1. CDR1 and CDR2 from the germline V gene are KGHSH and LQKENI. V dropped 4 bases and J dropped 3; count of bases not matched to a gene: 3. CDR3 length: 14 residues. CDR3 nucleotide sequence: TGTGCCAGCTCACTCGGACAGGGAACAGATACGCAGTATTTT. Its protein is CASSLGQGTDTQYF.

The gene calls are TRBV5-4 and TRBJ2-5, with TRBD2 matching 7 bases. This CDR3 has 14 amino acids. CDR1 is SGHNT, CDR2 YYREEE, per germline (reference sequence). Trimming cost V 0 bases and J 5 bases; bases outside gene matches: 4. The DNA for the CDR3 is TGTGCCAGCAGCTTGGGGGGGGGAGAGGAGACCCAGTACTTC. It specifies CASSLGGGEETQYF.

In DNA, the CDR3 is TGTGCCAGCAGCGTAGACTGGGTCGGGGAAAAACTGTTTTTT. Protein sequence: CASSVDWVGEKLFF. The J gene is TRBJ1-4, the V gene TRBV9; D is unresolved. Looked up from germline, CDR1 is SGDLS and CDR2 is YYNGEE. Trimming took off 0 bases at V and 8 bases at J, with 11 bases between the two ends. The CDR3 has 14 residues.

This clone appeared many times. The chain carries TRBV12-5 and TRBJ1-1; D is unclear. Per the germline V gene, CDR1 is LGHNT and CDR2 is FRNRAP. Trimming left V 0 bases short and J 3 bases short, with 11 bases between. The CDR3 totals 15 residues. The CDR3 spells CASGLVAGAYTEAFF. CDR3 DNA: TGTGCTAGTGGTTTGGTAGCGGGAGCCTACACTGAAGCTTTCTTT.

The count of this clone is one. An end of the junction differs from the germline gene, which may be a read error. The chain couples TRBV2 to TRBJ2-3; 7 bases line up with TRBD2. The CDR3 spans 13 residues. CDR1 is SNHLY, CDR2 FYNNEI, per germline. CDR3 DNA: TGTGCCAACAGTGAGGAGGGCGGGGGAACGCAGTATTTT. This encodes CANSEEGGGTQYF.

This chain joins TRBV7-3 and TRBJ1-1, with 12 bases lining up with TRBD1. Per germline, CDR1 SGHTA and CDR2 FQGTGA. The length of the CDR3 is 16 residues. The trim removed 5 bases at V and 4 bases at J, leaving 8 bases unmatched. CDR3 nucleotide sequence: TGTGCCAGCAGCACGGGACAGGGGGCGCGGAGCACTGAAGCTTTCTTT. It yields the protein CASSTGQGARSTEAFF.